Listed below are T cell receptor beta chains from one sample, sequenced in a study of T-cell reconstitution after alpha-beta-depleted transplantation in children. TCRdb used MiXCR to reprocess the PCR reads, holding one entry per CDR3 protein. The sample holds around 190,000 distinct CDR3 sequences, about 7% seen once. Sequenced here: PBMCs, sampled before TCRalphabeta/CD19-depleted stem cell transplant. The source is a boy younger than 10 with acute lymphoblastic leukemia, due to receive a stem cell transplant. Each CDR3 is given with its conserved first and last residue. The order of the fields is clone size, D gene, J gene, V gene, CDR3 length, CDR3 protein, CDR3 DNA. D genes are given only for firm matches. Only part of the rows carry a size: once, few, many, or a class if the clone is expanded.

clone size: .; D gene: .; J gene: TRBJ2-5; V gene: TRBV27; CDR3 length: 12; CDR3 protein: CASSGSQETQYF; CDR3 DNA: TGTGCCAGCAGTGGATCGCAGGAGACCCAGTACTTC
clone size: many; D gene: .; J gene: TRBJ2-3; V gene: TRBV7-6; CDR3 length: 16; CDR3 protein: CASSLSPRGRTDTQYF; CDR3 DNA: TGTGCCAGCAGCCTCTCCCCCAGGGGGAGGACAGATACGCAGTATTTT
clone size: many; D gene: TRBD1; J gene: TRBJ2-7; V gene: TRBV29-1; CDR3 length: 12; CDR3 protein: CSAGQGAVEQYF; CDR3 DNA: TGCAGCGCCGGACAGGGGGCGGTCGAGCAGTACTTC
clone size: many; D gene: .; J gene: TRBJ2-6; V gene: TRBV11-2; CDR3 length: 18; CDR3 protein: CASSLVGWGDKRANVLTF; CDR3 DNA: TGTGCCAGCAGCTTAGTGGGTTGGGGGGACAAAAGGGCCAACGTCCTGACTTTC
clone size: many; D gene: .; J gene: TRBJ2-1; V gene: TRBV28; CDR3 length: 12; CDR3 protein: CASSYTHNEQFF; CDR3 DNA: TGTGCCAGCAGCTATACTCACAATGAGCAGTTCTTC
clone size: many; D gene: .; J gene: TRBJ2-5; V gene: TRBV5-1; CDR3 length: 15; CDR3 protein: CASSRIDKAKETQYF; CDR3 DNA: TGCGCCAGCAGCCGGATAGACAAGGCCAAAGAGACCCAGTACTTC
clone size: many; D gene: .; J gene: TRBJ2-7; V gene: TRBV7-6; CDR3 length: 15; CDR3 protein: CASSLGARDSYEQYF; CDR3 DNA: TGTGCCAGCAGCTTAGGGGCGCGGGACTCCTACGAGCAGTACTTC
clone size: many; D gene: .; J gene: TRBJ1-2; V gene: TRBV28; CDR3 length: 10; CDR3 protein: CASSGAGYTF; CDR3 DNA: TGTGCCAGCTCGGGGGCCGGCTACACCTTC
clone size: many; D gene: .; J gene: TRBJ2-3; V gene: TRBV10-3; CDR3 length: 14; CDR3 protein: CAITASLSTDTQYF; CDR3 DNA: TGTGCCATCACTGCCTCTCTAAGCACAGATACGCAGTATTTT
clone size: .; D gene: TRBD2; J gene: TRBJ2-1; V gene: TRBV28; CDR3 length: 14; CDR3 protein: CASTFSGAFYEQFF; CDR3 DNA: TGTGCCAGCACCTTTAGCGGGGCTTTTTATGAGCAGTTCTTC
clone size: many; D gene: .; J gene: TRBJ2-1; V gene: TRBV7-9; CDR3 length: 13; CDR3 protein: CASSLESAHEQFF; CDR3 DNA: TGTGCCAGCAGCTTAGAGTCAGCGCATGAGCAGTTCTTC
clone size: many; D gene: TRBD1; J gene: TRBJ1-2; V gene: TRBV29-1; CDR3 length: 14; CDR3 protein: CSVKTGALNYGYTF; CDR3 DNA: TGCAGCGTCAAGACAGGGGCCTTGAACTATGGCTACACCTTC